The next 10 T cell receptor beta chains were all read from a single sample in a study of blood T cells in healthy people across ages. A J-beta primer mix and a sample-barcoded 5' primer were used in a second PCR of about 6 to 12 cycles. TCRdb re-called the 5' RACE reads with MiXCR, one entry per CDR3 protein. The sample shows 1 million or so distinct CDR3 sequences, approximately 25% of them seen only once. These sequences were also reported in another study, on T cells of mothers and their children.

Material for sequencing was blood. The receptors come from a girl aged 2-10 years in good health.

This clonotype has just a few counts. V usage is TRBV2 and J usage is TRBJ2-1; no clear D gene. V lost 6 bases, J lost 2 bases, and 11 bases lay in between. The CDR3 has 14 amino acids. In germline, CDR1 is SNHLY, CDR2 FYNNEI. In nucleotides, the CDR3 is TGTGCCAGCAGCGAACTATTACCCTACAATGAGCAGTTCTTC. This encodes CASSELLPYNEQFF. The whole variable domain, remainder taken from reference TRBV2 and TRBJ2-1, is EPEVTQTPSHQVTQMGQEVILRCVPISNHLYFYWYRQILGQKVEFLVSFYNNEISEKSEIFDDQFSVERPDGSNFTLKIRSTKLEDSAMYFCASSELLPYNEQFFGPGTRLTVL.

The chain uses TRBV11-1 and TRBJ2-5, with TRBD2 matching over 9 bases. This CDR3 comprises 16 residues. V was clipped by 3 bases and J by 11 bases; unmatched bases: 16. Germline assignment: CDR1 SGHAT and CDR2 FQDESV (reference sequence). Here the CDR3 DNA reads TGTGCCAGCAGCTTGGTACCGATAGCGGGGGTCGATGAGCAGTACTTC. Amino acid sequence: CASSLVPIAGVDEQYF.

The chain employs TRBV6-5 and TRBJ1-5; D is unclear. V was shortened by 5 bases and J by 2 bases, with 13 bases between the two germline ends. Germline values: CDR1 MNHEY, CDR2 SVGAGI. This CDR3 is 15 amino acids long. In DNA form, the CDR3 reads TGTGCCAGCAGTCGTTCCCGGACCGGCAATCAGCCCCAGCATTTT. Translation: CASSRSRTGNQPQHF.

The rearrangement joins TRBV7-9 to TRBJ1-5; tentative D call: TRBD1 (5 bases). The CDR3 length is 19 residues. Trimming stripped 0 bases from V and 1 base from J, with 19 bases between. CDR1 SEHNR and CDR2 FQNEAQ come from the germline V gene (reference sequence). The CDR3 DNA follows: TGTGCCAGCAGCTTAGCCCCCCTACGGGGGGACCGCAGCAATCAGCCCCAGCATTTT. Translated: CASSLAPLRGDRSNQPQHF.

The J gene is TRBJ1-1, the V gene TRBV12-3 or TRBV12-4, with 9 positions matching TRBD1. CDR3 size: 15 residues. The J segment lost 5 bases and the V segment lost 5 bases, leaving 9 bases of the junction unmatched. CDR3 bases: TGTGCCAGCAGTCCCCAGACAGGGGGTGGGACTGAAGCTTTCTTT. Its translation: CASSPQTGGGTEAFF.

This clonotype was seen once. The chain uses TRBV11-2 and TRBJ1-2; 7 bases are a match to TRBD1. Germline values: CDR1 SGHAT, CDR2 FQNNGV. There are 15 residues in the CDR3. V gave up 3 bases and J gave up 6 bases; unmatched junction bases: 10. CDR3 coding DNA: TGTGCCAGCAGCTTCGACAGGGCAGGGTCGGATGGCTACACCTTC. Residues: CASSFDRAGSDGYTF.

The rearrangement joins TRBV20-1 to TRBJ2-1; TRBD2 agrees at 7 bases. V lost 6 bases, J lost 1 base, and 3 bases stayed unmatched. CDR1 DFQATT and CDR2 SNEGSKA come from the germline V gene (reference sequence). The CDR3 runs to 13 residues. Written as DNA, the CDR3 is TGCAGTGCCCTTAGCGGGTCCTACAATGAGCAGTTCTTC. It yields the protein CSALSGSYNEQFF.

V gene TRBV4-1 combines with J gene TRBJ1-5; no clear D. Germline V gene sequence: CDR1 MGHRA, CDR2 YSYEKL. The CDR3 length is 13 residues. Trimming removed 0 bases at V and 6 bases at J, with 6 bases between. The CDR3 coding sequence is TGCGCCAGCAGCCAAGATTGGACTCAGCCCCAGCATTTT. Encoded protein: CASSQDWTQPQHF.

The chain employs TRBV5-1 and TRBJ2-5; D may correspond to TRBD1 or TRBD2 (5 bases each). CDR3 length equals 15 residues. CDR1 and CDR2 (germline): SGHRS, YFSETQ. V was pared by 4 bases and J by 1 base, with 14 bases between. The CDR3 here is CASSGGRDPQETQYF. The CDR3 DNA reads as TGCGCCAGCAGCGGGGGACGGGACCCCCAAGAGACCCAGTACTTC.

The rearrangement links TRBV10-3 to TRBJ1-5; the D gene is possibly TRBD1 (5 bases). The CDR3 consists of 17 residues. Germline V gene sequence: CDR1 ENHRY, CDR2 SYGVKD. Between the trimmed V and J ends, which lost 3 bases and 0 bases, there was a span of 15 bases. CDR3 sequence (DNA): TGTGCCATCAGTGATTCCCAGACAGACTATAGCAATCAGCCCCAGCATTTT. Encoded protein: CAISDSQTDYSNQPQHF.